The clone carrying this TCR beta chain was seen many times. Its antigen remains unidentified. Transcripts of RNA were the source for amplifying TCR beta CDR3 regions. RT-PCR with HTBI primers came first, then second-round multiplex PCR. Using its own MiXCR run on the multiplex PCR reads, TCRdb lists one record per CDR3 protein. The sample has roughly 600,000 distinct CDR3 sequences, roughly 40% seen once. This specimen belongs to a study of Graves' ophthalmopathy and Graves' hyperthyroidism. General study points: The model's ophthalmopathy progression predictions had around 67% sensitivity and over 72% specificity.

The CDR3 consists of 16 residues. CDR1 DFQATT and CDR2 SNEGSKA come from the germline V gene (reference sequence). With V trimmed by 4 bases and J by 6 bases, 8 bases remained unmatched. V usage is TRBV20-1 and J usage is TRBJ2-2; TRBD2 matches 13 bases. The receptor comes from an adult man with Graves' hyperthyroidism. Material: peripheral blood or thyroid tissue (not recorded which). Here the CDR3 reads CSATTGLAGAAGELFF. CDR3 bases: TGCAGTGCTACCACAGGACTAGCGGGAGCTGCCGGGGAGCTGTTTTTT.